The table lists the clone carrying this T cell receptor beta chain with a few counts. Antigen specificity is unknown. The data derive from a study of T cells in Graves' hyperthyroidism and ophthalmopathy. From RNA transcripts, TCR beta CDR3 regions were amplified. RT-PCR in the first round (using the HTBI primer set) targeted the TCR CDR3. Each CDR3 protein is one row after TCRdb ran MiXCR on the multiplex PCR reads. The sample has 500,000 to 800,000 distinct CDR3 sequences, about 14% seen once; the top ten hold approximately 12%. General study results and limits: Also found in blood were most expanded thyroid clonotypes above 0.001. A median approximately 6.8 months before onset, the model predicted ophthalmopathy.

Losses at the gene ends were 3 bases for V and 2 bases for J; bases not matched to a gene: 5. The CDR3 is 16 amino acids. Germline V gene sequence: CDR1 SGHVS, CDR2 FQNEAQ. Extraction of PBMCs used roughly 9.6 ml of fresh peripheral blood. This clonotype was sampled from a woman aged 45-65 years with Graves' ophthalmopathy. Sequenced sample: blood. This chain links TRBV7-8 with TRBJ2-4, with 9 bases aligning to TRBD2. The chain's CDR3 is CASSFGLALTKNIQYF. The CDR3 region has the DNA TGTGCCAGCAGCTTCGGACTAGCGCTCACCAAAAACATTCAGTACTTC.